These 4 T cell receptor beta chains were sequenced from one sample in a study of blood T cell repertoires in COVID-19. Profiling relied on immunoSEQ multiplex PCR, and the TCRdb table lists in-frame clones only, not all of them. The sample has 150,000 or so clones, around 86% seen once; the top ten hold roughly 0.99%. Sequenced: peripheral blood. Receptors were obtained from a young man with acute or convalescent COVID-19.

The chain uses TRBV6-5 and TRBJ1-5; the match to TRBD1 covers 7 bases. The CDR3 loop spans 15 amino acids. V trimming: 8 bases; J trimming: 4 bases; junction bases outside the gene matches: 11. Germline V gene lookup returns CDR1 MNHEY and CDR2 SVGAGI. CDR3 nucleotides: TGTGCCAGCGGCCCTGGGACAGCGAAAAATCAGCCCCAGCATTTT. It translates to CASGPGTAKNQPQHF.

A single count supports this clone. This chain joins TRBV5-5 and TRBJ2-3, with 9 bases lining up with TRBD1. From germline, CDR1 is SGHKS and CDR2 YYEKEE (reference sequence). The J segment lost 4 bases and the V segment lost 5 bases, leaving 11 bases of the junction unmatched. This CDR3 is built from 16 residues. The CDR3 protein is CASRTAGTGPPDTQYF. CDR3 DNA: TGTGCCAGCAGAACGGCGGGGACAGGGCCCCCAGATACGCAGTATTTT.

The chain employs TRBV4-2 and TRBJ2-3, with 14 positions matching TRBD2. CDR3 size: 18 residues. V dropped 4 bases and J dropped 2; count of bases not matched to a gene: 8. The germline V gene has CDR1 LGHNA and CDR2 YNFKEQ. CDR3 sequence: CASSPGLAGGPTTDTQYF. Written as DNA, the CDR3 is TGTGCCAGCAGCCCCGGACTAGCGGGGGGCCCAACCACAGATACGCAGTATTTT.

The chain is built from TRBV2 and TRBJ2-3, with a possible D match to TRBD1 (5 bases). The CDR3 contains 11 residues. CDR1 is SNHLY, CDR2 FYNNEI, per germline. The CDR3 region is CGTTSTDTQYF. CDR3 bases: TGTGGGACAACAAGCACAGATACGCAGTATTTT.